This entry lists 11 T cell receptor beta chains sequenced from one sample in a study of cytomegalovirus exposure and HLA in healthy donors. The PCR employed 60 Vbeta primers together with 13 Jbeta primers. Produced via immunoSEQ multiplex PCR; TCRdb's table is partial and in-frame only. The data show 150,000 to 200,000 clones, with approximately 78% seen just once and 0.96% held by the top ten. Sequencing was performed on PBMCs. These receptors came from a girl aged 2-10 years in good health and CMV-seropositive.

The chain uses TRBV19 and TRBJ1-1; D is perhaps TRBD1 (6 bases). The germline V gene has CDR1 LNHDA and CDR2 SQIVND (reference sequence). The V end was cut by 3 bases, the J end by 4 bases, with 9 bases between. CDR3 length: 13 amino acids. The CDR3 loop is CASSIRTVTEAFF. The CDR3 bases are TGTGCCAGTAGTATCAGGACAGTCACTGAAGCTTTCTTT.

This chain joins TRBV28 and TRBJ1-5, with 8 bases fitting TRBD1. The CDR3 covers 14 residues. Germline trimming cut 5 bases from V and 7 bases from J; bases unmatched to any gene: 7. Germline V gives CDR1 MDHEN, CDR2 SYDVKM. The CDR3 sequence is CASSLGTGGQPQHF. DNA of the CDR3: TGTGCCAGCAGTCTTGGGACAGGCGGGCAGCCCCAGCATTTT.

The chain is built from TRBV10-1 and TRBJ2-2, with 13 bases that match TRBD2. Losses at the gene ends were 3 bases for V and 3 bases for J; bases not matched to a gene: 10. Germline assignment: CDR1 WNHNN and CDR2 SYGVQD (reference sequence). This CDR3 is built from 19 residues. CDR3 protein: CASSDTFGGLAGHTGELFF. CDR3 bases: TGCGCCAGCAGTGATACCTTCGGGGGACTAGCGGGACACACCGGGGAGCTGTTTTTT.

The rearrangement uses TRBV28 and TRBJ2-3, with a possible D match to TRBD2 (6 bases). CDR3 length equals 17 residues. V was cut by 3 bases and J by 0 bases, with 16 bases left in between. CDR1 is MDHEN and CDR2 is SYDVKM in the germline V gene. CDR3 region: CASSFPLEGGSTDTQYF. The CDR3, as DNA: TGTGCCAGCAGTTTTCCTTTGGAGGGAGGAAGCACAGATACGCAGTATTTT.

The V and J genes are TRBV19 and TRBJ2-1, with 11 bases lining up with TRBD2. This CDR3 is 16 amino acids long. CDR1 is LNHDA and CDR2 is SQIVND in the germline V gene (reference sequence). V was clipped by 5 bases and J by 6 bases; unmatched bases: 9. CDR3 residues: CASSPLAGGPGNEQFF. The DNA for the CDR3 is TGTGCCAGTAGTCCCTTAGCGGGAGGGCCCGGCAATGAGCAGTTCTTC.

This chain joins TRBV30 and TRBJ2-6; 7 nucleotides align to TRBD2. This CDR3 has 17 amino acids. CDR1 and CDR2 from the germline V gene are GTSNPN and SVGIG (reference sequence). V was clipped by 1 base and J by 1 base; unmatched bases: 7. DNA for the CDR3: TGTGCCTGGAGTGGGCAAGCGGGGCAGTCTGGGGCCAACGTCCTGACTTTC. Protein sequence: CAWSGQAGQSGANVLTF. Variable domain in full (rest from reference TRBV30 and TRBJ2-6): SQTIHQWPATLVQPVGSPLSLECTVEGTSNPNLYWYRQAAGRGLQLLFYSVGIGQISSEVPQNLSASRPQDRQFILSSKKLLLSDSGFYLCAWSGQAGQSGANVLTFGAGSRLTVL.

The V gene is TRBV6-4, the J gene TRBJ2-3; 8 bases match TRBD2. The V gene's germline CDR1 is MRHNA and CDR2 SNTAGT. J gave up 3 bases and V 2 bases, and 1 base lay outside the gene matches. This CDR3 region has 14 residues. The CDR3 loop is CASSDKRETDTQYF. The CDR3 DNA follows: TGTGCCAGCAGTGACAAGCGGGAGACAGATACGCAGTATTTT.

Details on this clone: A read error may account for a junction end that differs from germline. Different DNA sequences within this sample yield the same CDR3. The J gene is TRBJ2-5, the V gene TRBV30; tentative D call: TRBD1 (5 bases). The CDR3 is made up of 13 amino acids. CDR1 is GTSNPN, CDR2 SVGIG, per germline (reference sequence). The CDR3 nucleotides are TGTGCCTGGAGTGTAGGGGTTCAAGAGACTCAGTACTTC. Residues: CAWSVGVQETQYF.

In DNA, the CDR3 is TGTGCCAGCAGCTTACTTTATGGGCCCCAGCATTTT. This gives the protein CASSLLYGPQHF. The gene calls are TRBV5-6 and TRBJ1-5, with D unclear. Germline V gene sequence: CDR1 SGHDT, CDR2 YYEEEE. The CDR3 has 12 residues. The V end was cut by 2 bases, the J end by 9 bases, with 9 bases between.

V usage is TRBV5-4 and J usage is TRBJ2-2; a weak D match, TRBD1 (6 bases). Looked up from germline, CDR1 is SGHNT and CDR2 is YYREEE (reference sequence). V lost 0 bases and J lost 7, with 7 bases in between. The CDR3 sequence is 13 residues long. The chain's CDR3 is CASSLGQDGELFF. The CDR3 DNA is TGTGCCAGCAGCTTGGGACAGGACGGGGAGCTGTTTTTT.

The chain carries TRBV28 and TRBJ2-7, with TRBD1 matching over 11 bases. CDR1 MDHEN and CDR2 SYDVKM come from the germline V gene. This CDR3 region has 18 residues. The trim removed 7 bases at V and 3 bases at J, leaving 17 bases unmatched. CDR3 sequence (DNA): TGTGCCAGCACCTTGGACAGACACCGGGACAGGGGGTTCTACGAGCAGTACTTC. It codes for CASTLDRHRDRGFYEQYF.